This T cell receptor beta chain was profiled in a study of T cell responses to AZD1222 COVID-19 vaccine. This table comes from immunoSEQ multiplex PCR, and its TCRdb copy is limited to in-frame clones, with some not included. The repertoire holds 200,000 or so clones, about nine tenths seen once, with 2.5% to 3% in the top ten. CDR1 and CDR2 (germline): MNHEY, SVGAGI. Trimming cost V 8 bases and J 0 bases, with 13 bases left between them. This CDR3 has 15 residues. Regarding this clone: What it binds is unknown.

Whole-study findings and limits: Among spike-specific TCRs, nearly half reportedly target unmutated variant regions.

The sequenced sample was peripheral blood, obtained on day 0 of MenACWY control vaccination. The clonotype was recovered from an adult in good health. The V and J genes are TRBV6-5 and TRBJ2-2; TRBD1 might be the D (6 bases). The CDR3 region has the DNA TGTGCCAGCGCTGTTACAGGGACGAACACCGGGGAGCTGTTTTTT. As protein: CASAVTGTNTGELFF.